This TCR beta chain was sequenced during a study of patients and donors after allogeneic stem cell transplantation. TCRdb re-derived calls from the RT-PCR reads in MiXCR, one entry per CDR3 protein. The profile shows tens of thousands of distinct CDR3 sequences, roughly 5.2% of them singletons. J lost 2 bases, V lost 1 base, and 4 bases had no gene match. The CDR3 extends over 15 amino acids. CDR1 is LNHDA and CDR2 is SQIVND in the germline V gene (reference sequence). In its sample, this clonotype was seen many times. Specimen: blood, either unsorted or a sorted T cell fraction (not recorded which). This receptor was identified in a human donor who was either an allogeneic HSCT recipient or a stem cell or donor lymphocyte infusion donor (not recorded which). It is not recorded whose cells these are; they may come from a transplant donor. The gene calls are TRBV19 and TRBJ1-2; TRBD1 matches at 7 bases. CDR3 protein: CASSIVGTENYGYTF. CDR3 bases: TGTGCCAGTAGTATAGTCGGGACAGAAAACTATGGCTACACCTTC. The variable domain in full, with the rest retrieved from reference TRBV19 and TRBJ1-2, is DGGITQSPKYLFRKEGQNVTLSCEQNLNHDAMYWYRQDPGQGLRLIYYSQIVNDFQKGDIAEGYSVSREKKESFPLTVTSAQKNPTAFYLCASSIVGTENYGYTFGSGTRLTVV.